The source of this TCR beta chain is a study of cytomegalovirus exposure and HLA in healthy donors. Study-wide findings and caveats: As was reported, the classifier diagnosed cytomegalovirus status with high specificity and sensitivity. Rare TCR sequences predominated, though certain public TCRs were found in many donors.

A word on this clone: Its specificity is unknown.

The CDR3 spans 17 residues. V lost 3 bases and J 2 bases, leaving 18 bases between the germline ends. The germline CDR1 and CDR2 sequences are LNHDA and SQIVND (reference sequence). It was with 60 Vbeta and 13 Jbeta primers that the PCR ran. Assay used: immunoSEQ multiplex PCR; TCRdb lists only in-frame clones, some missing. The sample has about 110,000 clones, 79% seen once. This clonotype was sampled from a woman aged 18 to 35 in good health and CMV-seropositive. Sequenced: PBMCs. The gene calls are TRBV19 and TRBJ2-3; a possible D gene is TRBD2 (7 bases). The DNA of the CDR3 is TGTGCCAGTAGTATCCGGGGGCTAGCGGAAAACACAGATACGCAGTATTTT. Its protein product is CASSIRGLAENTDTQYF.